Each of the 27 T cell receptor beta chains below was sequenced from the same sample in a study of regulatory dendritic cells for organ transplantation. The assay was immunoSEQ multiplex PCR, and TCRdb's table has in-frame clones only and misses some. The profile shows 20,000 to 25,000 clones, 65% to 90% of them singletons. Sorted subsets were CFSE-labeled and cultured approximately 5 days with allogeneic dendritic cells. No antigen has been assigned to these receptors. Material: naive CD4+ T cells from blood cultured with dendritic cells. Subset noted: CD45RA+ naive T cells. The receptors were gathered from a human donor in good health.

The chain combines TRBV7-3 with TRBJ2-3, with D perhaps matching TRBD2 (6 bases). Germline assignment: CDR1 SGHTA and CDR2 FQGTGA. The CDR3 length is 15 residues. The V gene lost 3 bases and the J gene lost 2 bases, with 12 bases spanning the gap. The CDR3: CASSFGAGTTDTQYF. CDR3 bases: TGTGCCAGCAGCTTCGGTGCGGGGACCACAGATACGCAGTATTTT.

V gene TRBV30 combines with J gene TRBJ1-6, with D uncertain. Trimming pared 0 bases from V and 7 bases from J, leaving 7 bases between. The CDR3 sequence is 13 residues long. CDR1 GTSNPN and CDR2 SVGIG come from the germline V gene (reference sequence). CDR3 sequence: CAWSVDWNSPLHF. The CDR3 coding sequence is TGTGCCTGGAGTGTCGACTGGAATTCACCCCTCCACTTT. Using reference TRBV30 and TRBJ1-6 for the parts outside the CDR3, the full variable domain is SQTIHQWPATLVQPVGSPLSLECTVEGTSNPNLYWYRQAAGRGLQLLFYSVGIGQISSEVPQNLSASRPQDRQFILSSKKLLLSDSGFYLCAWSVDWNSPLHFGNGTRLTVT.

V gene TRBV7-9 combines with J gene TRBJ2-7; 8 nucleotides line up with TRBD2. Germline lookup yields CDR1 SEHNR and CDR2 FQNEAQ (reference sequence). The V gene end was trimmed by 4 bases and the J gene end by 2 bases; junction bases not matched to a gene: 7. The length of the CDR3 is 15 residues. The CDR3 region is CASSSTGTRTYEQYF. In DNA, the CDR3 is TGTGCCAGCAGCTCGACCGGGACTAGGACCTACGAGCAGTACTTC.

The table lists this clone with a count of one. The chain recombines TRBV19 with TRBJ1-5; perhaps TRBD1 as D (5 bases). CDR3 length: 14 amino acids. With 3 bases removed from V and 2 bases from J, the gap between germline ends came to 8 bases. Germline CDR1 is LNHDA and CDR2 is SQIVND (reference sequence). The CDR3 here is CASSIRQRNQPQHF. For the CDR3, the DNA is TGTGCCAGTAGTATCCGACAGCGCAATCAGCCCCAGCATTTT.

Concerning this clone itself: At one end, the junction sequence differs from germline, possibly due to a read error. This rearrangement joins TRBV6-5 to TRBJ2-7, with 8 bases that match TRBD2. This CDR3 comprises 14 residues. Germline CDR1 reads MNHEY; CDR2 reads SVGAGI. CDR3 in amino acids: CAISASGRVDEQYF. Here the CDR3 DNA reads TGTGCCATCAGTGCGAGCGGGAGAGTCGACGAGCAGTACTTC.

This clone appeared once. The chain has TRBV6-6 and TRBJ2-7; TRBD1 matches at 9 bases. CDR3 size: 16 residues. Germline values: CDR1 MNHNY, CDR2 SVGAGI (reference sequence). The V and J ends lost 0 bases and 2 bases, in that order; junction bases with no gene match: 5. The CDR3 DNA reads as TGTGCCAGCAGTTACTCCGTCGGGACAGGGCCCTACGAGCAGTACTTC. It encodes CASSYSVGTGPYEQYF.

CDR3 sequence (DNA): TGTGCCAGCAGTTATCCCCTGTCGGGACTAGCCGACAATGAGCAGTTCTTC. Protein product: CASSYPLSGLADNEQFF. The V gene is TRBV6-9, the J gene TRBJ2-1, with TRBD2 matching over 9 bases. The V gene end was trimmed by 2 bases and the J gene end by 5 bases; junction bases not matched to a gene: 10. Per germline, CDR1 MNHGY and CDR2 SVAAGI. This CDR3 contains 17 residues.

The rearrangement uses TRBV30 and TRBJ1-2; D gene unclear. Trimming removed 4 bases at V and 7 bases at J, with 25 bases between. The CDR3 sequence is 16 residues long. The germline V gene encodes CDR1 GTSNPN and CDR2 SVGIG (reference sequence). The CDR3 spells CAWTTHLDTFGFGYTF. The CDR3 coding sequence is TGTGCCTGGACCACACACCTCGACACGTTCGGGTTTGGCTACACCTTC. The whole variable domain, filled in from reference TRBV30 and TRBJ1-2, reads SQTIHQWPATLVQPVGSPLSLECTVEGTSNPNLYWYRQAAGRGLQLLFYSVGIGQISSEVPQNLSASRPQDRQFILSSKKLLLSDSGFYLCAWTTHLDTFGFGYTFGSGTRLTVV.

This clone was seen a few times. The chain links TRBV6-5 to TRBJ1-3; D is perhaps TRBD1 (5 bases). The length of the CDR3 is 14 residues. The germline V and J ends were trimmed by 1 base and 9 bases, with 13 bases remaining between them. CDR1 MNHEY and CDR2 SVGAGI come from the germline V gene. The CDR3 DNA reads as TGTGCCAGCAGTTACTTGGGGCTCGGGGCCACCATATATTTT. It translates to CASSYLGLGATIYF.

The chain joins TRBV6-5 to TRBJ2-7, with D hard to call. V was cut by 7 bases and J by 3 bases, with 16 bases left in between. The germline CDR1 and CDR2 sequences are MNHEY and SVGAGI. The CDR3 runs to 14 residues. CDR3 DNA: TGTGCCAGCAACCCGACACAGAACTTCTACGAGCAGTACTTC. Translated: CASNPTQNFYEQYF.

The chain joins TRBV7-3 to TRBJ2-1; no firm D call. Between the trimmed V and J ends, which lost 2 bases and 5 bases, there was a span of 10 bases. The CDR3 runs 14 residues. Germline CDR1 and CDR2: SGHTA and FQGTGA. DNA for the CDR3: TGTGCCAGCAGCTTATTACGTGGGCACAATGAGCAGTTCTTC. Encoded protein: CASSLLRGHNEQFF.

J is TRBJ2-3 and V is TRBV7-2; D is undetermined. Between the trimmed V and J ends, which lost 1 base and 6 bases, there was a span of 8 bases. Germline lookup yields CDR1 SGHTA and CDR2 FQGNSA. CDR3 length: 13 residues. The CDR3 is CASSLGHSDTQYF. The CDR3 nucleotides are TGTGCCAGCAGCTTAGGTCACTCCGATACGCAGTATTTT.

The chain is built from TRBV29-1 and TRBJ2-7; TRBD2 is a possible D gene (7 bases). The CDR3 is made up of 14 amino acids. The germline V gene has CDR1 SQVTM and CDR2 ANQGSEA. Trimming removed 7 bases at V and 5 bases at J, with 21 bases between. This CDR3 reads CSAEGGAFFDEQYF. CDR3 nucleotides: TGCAGCGCCGAAGGGGGGGCGTTTTTCGACGAGCAGTACTTC.

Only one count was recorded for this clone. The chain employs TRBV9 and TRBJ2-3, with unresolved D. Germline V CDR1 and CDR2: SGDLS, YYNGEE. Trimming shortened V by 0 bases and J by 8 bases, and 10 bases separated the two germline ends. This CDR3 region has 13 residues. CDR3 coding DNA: TGTGCCAGCAGCGTAGAAATGGTTAGTACGCAGTATTTT. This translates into CASSVEMVSTQYF.

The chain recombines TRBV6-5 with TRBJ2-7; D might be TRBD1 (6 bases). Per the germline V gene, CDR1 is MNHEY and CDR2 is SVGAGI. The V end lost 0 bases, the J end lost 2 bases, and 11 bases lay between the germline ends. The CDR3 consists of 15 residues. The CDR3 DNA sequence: TGTGCCAGCAGTTACTCGGGGGCCCGACCCTACGAGCAGTACTTC. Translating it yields CASSYSGARPYEQYF.

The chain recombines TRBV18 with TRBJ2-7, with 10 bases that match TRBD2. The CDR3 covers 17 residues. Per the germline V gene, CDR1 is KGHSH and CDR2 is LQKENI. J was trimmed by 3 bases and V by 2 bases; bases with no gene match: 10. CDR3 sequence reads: CASSPSSALAGYYEQYF. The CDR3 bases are TGTGCCAGCTCACCATCTTCCGCACTAGCGGGATACTACGAGCAGTACTTC.

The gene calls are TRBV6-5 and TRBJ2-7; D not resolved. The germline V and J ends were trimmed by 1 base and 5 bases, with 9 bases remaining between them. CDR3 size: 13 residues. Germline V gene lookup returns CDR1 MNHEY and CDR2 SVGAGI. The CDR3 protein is CASSYLGIHEQYF. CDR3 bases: TGTGCCAGCAGTTACTTGGGGATCCACGAGCAGTACTTC.

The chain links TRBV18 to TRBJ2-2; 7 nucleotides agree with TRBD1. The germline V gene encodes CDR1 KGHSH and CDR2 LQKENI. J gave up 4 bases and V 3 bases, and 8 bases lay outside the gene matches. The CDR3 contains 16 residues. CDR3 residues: CASSPQGGRGTGELFF. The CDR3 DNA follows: TGTGCCAGCTCACCGCAAGGGGGCCGCGGCACCGGGGAGCTGTTTTTT.

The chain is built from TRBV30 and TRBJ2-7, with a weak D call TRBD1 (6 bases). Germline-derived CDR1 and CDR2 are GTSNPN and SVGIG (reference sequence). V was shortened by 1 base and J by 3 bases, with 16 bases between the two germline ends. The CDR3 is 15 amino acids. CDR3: CAWSGGLGASYEQYF. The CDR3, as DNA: TGTGCCTGGAGTGGGGGGCTGGGCGCCAGCTACGAGCAGTACTTC.

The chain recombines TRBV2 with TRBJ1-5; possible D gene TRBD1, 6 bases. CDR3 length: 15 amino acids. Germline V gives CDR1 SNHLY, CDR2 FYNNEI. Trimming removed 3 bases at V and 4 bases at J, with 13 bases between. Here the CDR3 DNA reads TGTGCCAGCAGTGATGGTGGGACACGAAATCAGCCCCAGCATTTT. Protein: CASSDGGTRNQPQHF.

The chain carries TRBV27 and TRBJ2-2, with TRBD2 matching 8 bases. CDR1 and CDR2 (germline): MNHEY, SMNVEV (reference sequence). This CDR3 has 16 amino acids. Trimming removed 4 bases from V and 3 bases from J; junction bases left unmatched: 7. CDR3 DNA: TGTGCCAGCAGTTACCGGGGGGGGCGCGACACCGGGGAGCTGTTTTTT. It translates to CASSYRGGRDTGELFF.

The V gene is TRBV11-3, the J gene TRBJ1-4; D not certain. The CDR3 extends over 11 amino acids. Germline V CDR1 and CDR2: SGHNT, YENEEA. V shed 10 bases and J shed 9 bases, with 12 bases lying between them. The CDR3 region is CATPLQKKLFF. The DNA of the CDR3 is TGTGCCACCCCCCTTCAGAAAAAACTGTTTTTT. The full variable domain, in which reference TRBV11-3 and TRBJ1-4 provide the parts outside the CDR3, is EAGVVQSPRYKIIEKKQPVAFWCNPISGHNTLYWYLQNLGQGPELLIRYENEEAVDDSQLPKDRFSAERLKGVDSTLKIQPAELGDSAVYLCATPLQKKLFFGSGTQLSVL.

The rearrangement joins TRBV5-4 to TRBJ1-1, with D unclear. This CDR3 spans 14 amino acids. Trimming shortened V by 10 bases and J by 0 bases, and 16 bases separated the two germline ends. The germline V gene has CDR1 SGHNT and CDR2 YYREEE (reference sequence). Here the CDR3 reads CASWPTLMNTEAFF. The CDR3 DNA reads TGTGCCTCCTGGCCGACACTTATGAACACTGAAGCTTTCTTT.

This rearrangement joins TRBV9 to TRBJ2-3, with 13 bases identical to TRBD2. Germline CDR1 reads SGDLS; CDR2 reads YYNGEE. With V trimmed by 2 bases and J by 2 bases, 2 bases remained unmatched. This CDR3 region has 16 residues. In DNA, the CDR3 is TGTGCCAGCAGCGTCGGGACTAGCGGGATCACAGATACGCAGTATTTT. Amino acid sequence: CASSVGTSGITDTQYF.

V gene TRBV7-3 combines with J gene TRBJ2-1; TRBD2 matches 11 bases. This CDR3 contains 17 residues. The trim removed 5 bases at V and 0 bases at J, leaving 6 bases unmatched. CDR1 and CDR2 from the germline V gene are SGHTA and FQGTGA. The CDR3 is CASSPLGLADSYNEQFF. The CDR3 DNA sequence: TGTGCCAGCAGCCCCCTGGGACTAGCGGACTCCTACAATGAGCAGTTCTTC.

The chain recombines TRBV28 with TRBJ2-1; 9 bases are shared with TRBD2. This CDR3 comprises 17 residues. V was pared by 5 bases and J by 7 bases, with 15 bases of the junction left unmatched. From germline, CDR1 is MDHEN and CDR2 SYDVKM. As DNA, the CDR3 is TGTGCCAGCAGTCCCCGAGGTTACGGACTAGCGAATAATGAGCAGTTCTTC. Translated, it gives CASSPRGYGLANNEQFF.

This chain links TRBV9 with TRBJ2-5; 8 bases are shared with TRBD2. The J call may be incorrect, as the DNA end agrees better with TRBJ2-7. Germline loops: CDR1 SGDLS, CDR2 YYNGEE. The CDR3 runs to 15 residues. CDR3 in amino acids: CASSVEGLAFHEQYF. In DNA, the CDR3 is TGTGCCAGCAGCGTAGAAGGACTAGCTTTCCACGAGCAGTACTTC.